This T cell receptor (beta chain) was captured by sequencing in a study of T cells in Graves' hyperthyroidism and ophthalmopathy. Comment on this clonotype: What it binds is not known.

Template material for amplifying TCR beta CDR3 regions consisted of RNA transcripts. When the TCR CDR3 underwent first-round RT-PCR, the HTBI primer set was used. TCRdb itself ran the multiplex PCR reads through MiXCR, one entry per CDR3 protein. The repertoire holds hundreds of thousands of distinct CDR3 sequences, about 43% seen once, with roughly 8.2% in the top ten. J lost 0 bases, V lost 5 bases, and 16 bases had no gene match. This CDR3 has 18 amino acids. Germline V gene data show CDR1 as SGHTA and CDR2 as FQGNSA. Study observations and caveats: With a median lead of approximately six months before onset, the model predicted ophthalmopathy. Ophthalmopathy and stable hyperthyroidism were told apart by a 13 V-J model.

What was sequenced was peripheral blood or thyroid tissue (not recorded which). The chain carries TRBV7-2 and TRBJ2-7; 7 bases line up with TRBD1. This TCR was recovered from a woman under 30 with Graves' hyperthyroidism. Here the CDR3 reads CASSPRGGYGYTSYEQYF. CDR3 nucleotide sequence: TGTGCCAGCAGCCCAAGAGGGGGCTATGGCTACACCTCCTACGAGCAGTACTTC.